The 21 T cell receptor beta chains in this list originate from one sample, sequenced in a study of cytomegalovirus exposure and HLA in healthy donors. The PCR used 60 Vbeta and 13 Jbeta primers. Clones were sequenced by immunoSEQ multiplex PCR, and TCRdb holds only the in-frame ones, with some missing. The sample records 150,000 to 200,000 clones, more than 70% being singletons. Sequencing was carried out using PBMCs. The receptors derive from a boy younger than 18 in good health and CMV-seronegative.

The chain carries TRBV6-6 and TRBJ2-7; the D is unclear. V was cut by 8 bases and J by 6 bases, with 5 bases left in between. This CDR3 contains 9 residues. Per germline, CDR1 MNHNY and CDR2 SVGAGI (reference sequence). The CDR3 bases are TGTGCCAGCGGTAGCGAGCAGTACTTC. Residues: CASGSEQYF.

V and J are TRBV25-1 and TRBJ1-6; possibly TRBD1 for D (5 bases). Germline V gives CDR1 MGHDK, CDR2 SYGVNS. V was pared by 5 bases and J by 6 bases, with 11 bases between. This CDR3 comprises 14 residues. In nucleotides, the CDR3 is TGTGCCAGCAGTAGCACGGGGGTTAATTCACCCCTCCACTTT. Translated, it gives CASSSTGVNSPLHF.

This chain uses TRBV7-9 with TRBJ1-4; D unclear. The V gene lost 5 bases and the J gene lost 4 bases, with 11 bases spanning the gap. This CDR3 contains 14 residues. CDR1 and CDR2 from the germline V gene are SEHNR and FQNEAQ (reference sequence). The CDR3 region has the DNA TGTGCCAGCAGCCCGTGGCAGGATAATGAAAAACTGTTTTTT. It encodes CASSPWQDNEKLFF. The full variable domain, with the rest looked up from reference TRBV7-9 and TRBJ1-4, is DTGVSQNPRHKITKRGQNVTFRCDPISEHNRLYWYRQTLGQGPEFLTYFQNEAQLEKSRLLSDRFSAERPKGSFSTLEIQRTEQGDSAMYLCASSPWQDNEKLFFGSGTQLSVL.

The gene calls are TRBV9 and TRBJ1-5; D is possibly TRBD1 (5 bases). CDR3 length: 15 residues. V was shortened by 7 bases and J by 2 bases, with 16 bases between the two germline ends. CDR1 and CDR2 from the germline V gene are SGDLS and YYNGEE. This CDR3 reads CASAKMGGRNQPQHF. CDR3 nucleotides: TGTGCCAGCGCCAAGATGGGGGGTCGCAATCAGCCCCAGCATTTT.

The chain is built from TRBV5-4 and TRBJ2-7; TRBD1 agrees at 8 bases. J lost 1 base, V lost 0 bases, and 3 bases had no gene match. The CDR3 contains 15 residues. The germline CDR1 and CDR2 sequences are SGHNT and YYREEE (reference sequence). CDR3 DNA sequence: TGTGCCAGCAGCTTGGCGGGGACAGGTTCCTACGAGCAGTACTTC. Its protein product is CASSLAGTGSYEQYF. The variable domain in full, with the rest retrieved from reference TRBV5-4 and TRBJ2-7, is ETGVTQSPTHLIKTRGQQVTLRCSSQSGHNTVSWYQQALGQGPQFIFQYYREEENGRGNFPPRFSGLQFPNYSSELNVNALELDDSALYLCASSLAGTGSYEQYFGPGTRLTVT.

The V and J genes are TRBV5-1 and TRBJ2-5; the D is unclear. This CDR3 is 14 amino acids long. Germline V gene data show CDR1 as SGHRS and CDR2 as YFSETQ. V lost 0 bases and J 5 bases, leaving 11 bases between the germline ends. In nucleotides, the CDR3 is TGCGCCAGCAGCTTGGCCGTAGCTTCGGAGACCCAGTACTTC. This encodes CASSLAVASETQYF.

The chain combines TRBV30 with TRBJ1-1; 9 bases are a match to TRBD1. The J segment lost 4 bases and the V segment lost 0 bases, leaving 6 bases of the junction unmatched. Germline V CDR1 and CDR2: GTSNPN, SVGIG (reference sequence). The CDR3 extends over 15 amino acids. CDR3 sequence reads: CAWSVRTGASTEAFF. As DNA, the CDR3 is TGTGCCTGGAGTGTAAGGACAGGGGCGTCCACTGAAGCTTTCTTT.

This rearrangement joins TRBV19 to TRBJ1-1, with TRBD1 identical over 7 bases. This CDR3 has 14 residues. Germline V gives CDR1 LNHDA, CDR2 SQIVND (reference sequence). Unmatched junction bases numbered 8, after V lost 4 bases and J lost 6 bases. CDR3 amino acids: CASSTQDRVAEAFF. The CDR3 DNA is TGTGCCAGTAGTACCCAAGACAGGGTCGCTGAAGCTTTCTTT.

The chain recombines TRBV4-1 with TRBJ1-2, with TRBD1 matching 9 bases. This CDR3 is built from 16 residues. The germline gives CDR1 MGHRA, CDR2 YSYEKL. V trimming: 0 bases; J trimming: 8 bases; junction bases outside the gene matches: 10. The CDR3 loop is CASSQEARTGDVGYTF. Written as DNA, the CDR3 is TGCGCCAGCAGCCAAGAAGCACGGACAGGGGACGTCGGCTACACCTTC.

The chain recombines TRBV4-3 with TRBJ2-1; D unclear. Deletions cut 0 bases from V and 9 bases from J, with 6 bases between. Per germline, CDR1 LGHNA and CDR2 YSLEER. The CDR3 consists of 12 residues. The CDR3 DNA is TGCGCCAGCAGCCAAGATTACGGTGAGCAGTTCTTC. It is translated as CASSQDYGEQFF.

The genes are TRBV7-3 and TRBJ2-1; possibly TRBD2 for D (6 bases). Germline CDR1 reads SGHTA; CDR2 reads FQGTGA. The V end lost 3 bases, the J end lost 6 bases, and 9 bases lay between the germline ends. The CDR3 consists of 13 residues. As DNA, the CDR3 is TGTGCCAGCAGCTTCCTCGGGGGCAATGAGCAGTTCTTC. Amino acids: CASSFLGGNEQFF. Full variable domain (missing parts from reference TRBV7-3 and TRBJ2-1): GAGVSQTPSNKVTEKGKYVELRCDPISGHTALYWYRQSLGQGPEFLIYFQGTGAADDSGLPNDRFFAVRPEGSVSTLKIQRTERGDSAVYLCASSFLGGNEQFFGPGTRLTVL.

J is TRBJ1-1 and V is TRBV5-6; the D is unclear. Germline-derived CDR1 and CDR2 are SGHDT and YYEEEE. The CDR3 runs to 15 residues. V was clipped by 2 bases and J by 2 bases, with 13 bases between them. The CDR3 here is CASSFQTISNTEAFF. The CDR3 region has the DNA TGTGCCAGCAGCTTCCAAACGATCAGTAACACTGAAGCTTTCTTT.

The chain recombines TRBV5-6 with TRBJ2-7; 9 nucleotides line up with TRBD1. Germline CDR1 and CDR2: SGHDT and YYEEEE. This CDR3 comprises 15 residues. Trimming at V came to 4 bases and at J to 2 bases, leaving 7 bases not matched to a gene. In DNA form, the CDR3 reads TGTGCCAGCAGCCCGACCGGGACAGGGCCCTACGAGCAGTACTTC. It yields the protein CASSPTGTGPYEQYF.

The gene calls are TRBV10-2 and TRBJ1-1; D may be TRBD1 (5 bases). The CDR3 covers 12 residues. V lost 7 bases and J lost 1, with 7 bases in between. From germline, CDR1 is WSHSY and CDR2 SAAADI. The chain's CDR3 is CASTDTNTEAFF. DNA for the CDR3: TGCGCCAGCACGGACACGAACACTGAAGCTTTCTTT.

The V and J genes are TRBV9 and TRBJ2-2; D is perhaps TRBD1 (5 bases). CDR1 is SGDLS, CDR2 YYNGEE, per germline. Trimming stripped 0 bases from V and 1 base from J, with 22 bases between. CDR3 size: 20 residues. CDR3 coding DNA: TGTGCCAGCAGCGTAGGGGTCCAGGGAAGATGGATCTGGAACACCGGGGAGCTGTTTTTT. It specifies CASSVGVQGRWIWNTGELFF.

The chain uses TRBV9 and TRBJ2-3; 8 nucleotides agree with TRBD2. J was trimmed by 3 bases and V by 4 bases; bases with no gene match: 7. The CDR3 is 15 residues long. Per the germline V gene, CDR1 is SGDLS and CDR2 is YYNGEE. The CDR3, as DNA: TGTGCCAGCAGCCCCCCGGGAGGGGTTACAGATACGCAGTATTTT. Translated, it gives CASSPPGGVTDTQYF.

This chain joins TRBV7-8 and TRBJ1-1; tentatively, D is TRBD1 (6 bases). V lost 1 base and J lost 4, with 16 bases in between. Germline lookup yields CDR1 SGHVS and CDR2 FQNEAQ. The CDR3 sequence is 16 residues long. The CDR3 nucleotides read TGTGCCAGCAGCTTAGGGCTCTTGACAGGCCCCACTGAAGCTTTCTTT. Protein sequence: CASSLGLLTGPTEAFF.

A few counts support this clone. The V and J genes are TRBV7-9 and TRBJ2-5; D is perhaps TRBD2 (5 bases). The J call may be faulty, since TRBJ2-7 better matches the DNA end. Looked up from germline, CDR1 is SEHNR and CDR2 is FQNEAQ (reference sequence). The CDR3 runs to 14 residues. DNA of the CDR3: TGTGCCAGCAGCTTAGCAAGCGGCACCTACGAGCAGTACTTC. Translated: CASSLASGTYEQYF.

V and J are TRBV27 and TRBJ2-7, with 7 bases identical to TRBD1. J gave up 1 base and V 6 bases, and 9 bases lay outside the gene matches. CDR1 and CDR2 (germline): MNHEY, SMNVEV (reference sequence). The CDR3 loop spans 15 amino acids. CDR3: CASRDRAEISYEQYF. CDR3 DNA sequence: TGTGCCAGCAGAGACAGGGCCGAGATTTCCTACGAGCAGTACTTC.

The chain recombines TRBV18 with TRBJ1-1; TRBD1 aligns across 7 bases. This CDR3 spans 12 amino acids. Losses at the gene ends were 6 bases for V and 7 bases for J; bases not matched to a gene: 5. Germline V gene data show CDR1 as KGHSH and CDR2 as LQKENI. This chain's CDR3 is CASSSGGLEAFF. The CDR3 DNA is TGTGCCAGCTCGTCAGGGGGGCTTGAAGCTTTCTTT.

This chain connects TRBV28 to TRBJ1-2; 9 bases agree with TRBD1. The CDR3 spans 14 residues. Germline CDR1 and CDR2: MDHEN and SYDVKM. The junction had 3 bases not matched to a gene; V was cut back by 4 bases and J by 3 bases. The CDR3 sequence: CASSSTGGDYGYTF. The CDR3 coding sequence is TGTGCCAGCAGTTCGACAGGGGGGGACTATGGCTACACCTTC.